Following are 7 T cell receptor beta chains from one sample sequenced in a study of T cell changes during pregnancy in multiple sclerosis (dated by TCRdb to about 2019). The library relied on the immunoSEQ multiplex PCR assay. The table was pulled from immuneACCESS by TCRdb, which kept in-frame rearrangements only. Such tables lose some clones; where checked, under half of the loss comes from unresolved V genes, and the rest has no known cause. Within this sample are about 110,000 clones, with roughly 92% of them counted one time only. Approximately 1.5% of the sample is in the top ten clones. Sample: peripheral blood, taken in the third trimester of pregnancy. The receptors derive from a female donor with multiple sclerosis, enrolled in a pregnancy study.

This chain connects TRBV9 to TRBJ1-2, with TRBD1 matching 8 bases. The V gene end was trimmed by 4 bases and the J gene end by 8 bases; junction bases not matched to a gene: 4. Germline V gene sequence: CDR1 SGDLS, CDR2 YYNGEE. The CDR3 sequence is 12 residues long. The CDR3 DNA reads TGTGCCAGCAGCCGCGGGACAGGCGGCTACACCTTC. Its protein product is CASSRGTGGYTF.

The rearrangement joins TRBV5-1 to TRBJ2-3; 8 nucleotides match TRBD2. Germline loops: CDR1 SGHRS, CDR2 YFSETQ. The CDR3 consists of 15 residues. The J segment lost 6 bases and the V segment lost 0 bases, leaving 6 bases of the junction unmatched. Here the CDR3 DNA reads TGCGCCAGCAGCTTGGGGAGCGGGGGCTGGGATACGCAGTATTTT. Its protein is CASSLGSGGWDTQYF.

This chain joins TRBV18 and TRBJ1-2, with a weak D call TRBD1 (6 bases). CDR1 and CDR2 from the germline V gene are KGHSH and LQKENI. V gave up 4 bases and J gave up 7 bases, with 19 bases separating them. The CDR3 covers 15 residues. The CDR3 here is CASSRTGLRLSGYTF. The CDR3 nucleotides read TGTGCCAGCTCACGAACAGGGCTCCGCTTGTCTGGCTACACCTTC.

The chain combines TRBV27 with TRBJ2-5; 10 nucleotides agree with TRBD2. The V segment lost 3 bases and the J segment 4 bases; nucleotides outside the gene matches: 11. In germline, CDR1 is MNHEY, CDR2 SMNVEV (reference sequence). The CDR3 totals 17 residues. As DNA, the CDR3 is TGTGCCAGCAGTTTTCGGTTGCCTAGCGGGGGAAGAGAGACCCAGTACTTC. Translation gives CASSFRLPSGGRETQYF.

The gene calls are TRBV5-6 and TRBJ1-5; unclear D gene. CDR1 SGHDT and CDR2 YYEEEE come from the germline V gene. The V end was cut by 4 bases, the J end by 3 bases, with 5 bases between. The CDR3 covers 12 residues. CDR3 DNA sequence: TGTGCCAGCAGCCTTCCCAATCAGCCCCAGCATTTT. It yields the protein CASSLPNQPQHF.

The J gene is TRBJ2-3, the V gene TRBV15, with TRBD1 matching over 7 bases. CDR3 length: 14 residues. V shed 1 base, J shed 6 bases, and the junction held 4 bases outside the gene matches. Germline V gives CDR1 LNHNV, CDR2 YYDKDF (reference sequence). CDR3 in DNA: TGTGCCACCAGCAGAGGAGAGGGGGCTGATACGCAGTATTTT. Translated: CATSRGEGADTQYF.

This chain joins TRBV10-3 and TRBJ2-3, with TRBD2 identical over 7 bases. Germline V CDR1 and CDR2: ENHRY, SYGVKD. The CDR3 has 16 residues. Trimming cost V 0 bases and J 4 bases; bases outside gene matches: 7. The CDR3 region is CAISESRGSIADTQYF. The CDR3, as DNA: TGTGCCATCAGTGAGTCGCGCGGGAGTATCGCAGATACGCAGTATTTT.